The source of this T cell receptor beta chain is a study of blood T cell repertoires in COVID-19. Overall study: COVID-19 samples, acute and convalescent, were from the United States, Italy and Spain. Sources were T cells, B-cell-depleted T cells, or PBMCs; the material itself was cDNA or gDNA.

The germline V gene has CDR1 MNHNS and CDR2 SASEGT. There are 16 residues in the CDR3. The ends lost 2 bases at V and 8 bases at J; junction bases unmatched: 8. Authors' processing steps: Amplified reference gene primers provided the basis for estimating nucleated cell counts. Clones were sequenced by immunoSEQ multiplex PCR, and TCRdb holds only the in-frame ones, with some missing. The D gene and trimming were derived from the DNA, and the V and J assignments and clone size from that table. The sample consists of roughly 130,000 clones, approximately 88% of them appearing once. Sequencing input: peripheral blood. V is TRBV6-1 and J is TRBJ2-1, with 11 bases fitting TRBD2. This TCR was sampled from a young woman who had recovered from COVID-19. CDR3 in DNA: TGTGCCAGCAGTGAACTAGCGGGAGGCCTATGGGATGAGCAGTTCTTC. This sequence encodes CASSELAGGLWDEQFF.